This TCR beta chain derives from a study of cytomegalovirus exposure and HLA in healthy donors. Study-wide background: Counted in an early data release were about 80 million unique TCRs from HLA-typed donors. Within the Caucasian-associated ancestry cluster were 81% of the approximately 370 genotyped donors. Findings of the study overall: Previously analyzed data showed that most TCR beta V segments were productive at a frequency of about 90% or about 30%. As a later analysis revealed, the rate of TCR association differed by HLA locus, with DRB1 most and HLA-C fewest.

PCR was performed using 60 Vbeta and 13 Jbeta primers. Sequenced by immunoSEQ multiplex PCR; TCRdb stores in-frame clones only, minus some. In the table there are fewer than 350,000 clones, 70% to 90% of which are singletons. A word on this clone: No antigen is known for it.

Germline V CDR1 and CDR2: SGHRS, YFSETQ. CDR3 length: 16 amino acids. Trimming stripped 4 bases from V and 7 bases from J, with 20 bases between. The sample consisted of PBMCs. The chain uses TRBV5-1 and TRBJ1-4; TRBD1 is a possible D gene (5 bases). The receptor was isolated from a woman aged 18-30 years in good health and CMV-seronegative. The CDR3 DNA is TGCGCCAGCAGCCAAGGTCGGGGGGATTGGAGTGAAAAACTGTTTTTT. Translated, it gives CASSQGRGDWSEKLFF. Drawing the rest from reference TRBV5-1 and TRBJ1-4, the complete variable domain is KAGVTQTPRYLIKTRGQQVTLSCSPISGHRSVSWYQQTPGQGLQFLFEYFSETQRNKGNFPGRFSGRQFSNSRSEMNVSTLELGDSALYLCASSQGRGDWSEKLFFGSGTQLSVL.